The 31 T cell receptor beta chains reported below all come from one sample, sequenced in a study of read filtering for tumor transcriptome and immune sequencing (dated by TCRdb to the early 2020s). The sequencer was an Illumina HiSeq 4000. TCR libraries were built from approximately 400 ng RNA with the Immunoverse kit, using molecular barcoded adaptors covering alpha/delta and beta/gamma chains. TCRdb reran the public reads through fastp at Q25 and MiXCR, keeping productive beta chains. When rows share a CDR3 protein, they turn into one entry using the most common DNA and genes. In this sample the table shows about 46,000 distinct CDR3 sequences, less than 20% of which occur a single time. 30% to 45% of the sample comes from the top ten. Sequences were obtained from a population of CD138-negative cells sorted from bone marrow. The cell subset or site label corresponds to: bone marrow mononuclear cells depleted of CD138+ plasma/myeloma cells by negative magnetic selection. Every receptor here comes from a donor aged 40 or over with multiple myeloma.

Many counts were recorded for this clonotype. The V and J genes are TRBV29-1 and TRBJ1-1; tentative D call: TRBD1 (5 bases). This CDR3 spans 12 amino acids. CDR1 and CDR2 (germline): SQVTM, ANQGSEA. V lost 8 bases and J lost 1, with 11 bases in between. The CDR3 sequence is CSLTTANTEAFF. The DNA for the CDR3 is TGCAGCCTTACGACAGCGAACACTGAAGCTTTCTTT.

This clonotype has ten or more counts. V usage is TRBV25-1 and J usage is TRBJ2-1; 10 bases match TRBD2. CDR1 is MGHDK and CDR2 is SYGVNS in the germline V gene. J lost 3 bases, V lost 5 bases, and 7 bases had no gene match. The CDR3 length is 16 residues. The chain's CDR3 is CASSPGGLADYNEQFF. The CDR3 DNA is TGTGCCAGCAGTCCCGGAGGACTAGCGGACTACAATGAGCAGTTCTTC.

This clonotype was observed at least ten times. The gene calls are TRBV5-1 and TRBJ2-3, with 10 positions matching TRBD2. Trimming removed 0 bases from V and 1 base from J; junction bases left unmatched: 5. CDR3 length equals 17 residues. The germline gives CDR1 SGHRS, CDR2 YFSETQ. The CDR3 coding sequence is TGCGCCAGCAGCTTGGCGGGGCTAGCGGGAGGCACAGATACGCAGTATTTT. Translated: CASSLAGLAGGTDTQYF.

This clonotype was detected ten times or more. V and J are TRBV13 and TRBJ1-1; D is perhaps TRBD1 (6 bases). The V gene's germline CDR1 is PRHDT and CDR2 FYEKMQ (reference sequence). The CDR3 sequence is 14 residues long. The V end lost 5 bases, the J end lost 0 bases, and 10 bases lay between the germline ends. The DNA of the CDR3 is TGTGCCAGCAGCGTATACAGGGTGAACACTGAAGCTTTCTTT. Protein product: CASSVYRVNTEAFF.

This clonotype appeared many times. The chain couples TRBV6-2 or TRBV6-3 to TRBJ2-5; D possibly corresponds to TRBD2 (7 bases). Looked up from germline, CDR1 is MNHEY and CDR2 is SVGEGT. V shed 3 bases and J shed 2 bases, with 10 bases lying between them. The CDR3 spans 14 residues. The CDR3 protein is CASSYGRGQETQYF. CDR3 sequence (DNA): TGTGCCAGCAGTTATGGGAGGGGGCAAGAGACCCAGTACTTC.

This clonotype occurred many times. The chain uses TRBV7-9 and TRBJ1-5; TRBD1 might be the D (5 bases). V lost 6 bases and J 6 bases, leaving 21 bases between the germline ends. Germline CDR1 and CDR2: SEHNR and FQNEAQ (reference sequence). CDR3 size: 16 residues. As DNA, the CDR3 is TGTGCCAGCAGTCAAGGGGAGGGGCAGTCACGTCAGCCCCAGCATTTT. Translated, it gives CASSQGEGQSRQPQHF.

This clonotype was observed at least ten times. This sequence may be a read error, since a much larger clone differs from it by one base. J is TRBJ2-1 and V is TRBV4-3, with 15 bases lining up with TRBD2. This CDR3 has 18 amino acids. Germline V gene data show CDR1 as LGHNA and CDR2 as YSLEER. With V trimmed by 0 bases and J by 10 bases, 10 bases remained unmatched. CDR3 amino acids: CASSQDSGGTSGRHEQFF. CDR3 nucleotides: TGCGCCAGCAGCCAAGATAGTGGGGGGACTAGCGGGAGGCACGAGCAGTTCTTC.

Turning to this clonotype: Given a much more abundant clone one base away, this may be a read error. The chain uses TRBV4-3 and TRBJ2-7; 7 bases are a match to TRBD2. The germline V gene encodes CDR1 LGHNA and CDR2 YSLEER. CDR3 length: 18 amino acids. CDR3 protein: CASSKEPGLQSSSCEQYF. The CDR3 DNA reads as TGCGCCAGCAGCAAAGAGCCGGGACTACAATCGAGCTCCTGCGAGCAGTACTTC.

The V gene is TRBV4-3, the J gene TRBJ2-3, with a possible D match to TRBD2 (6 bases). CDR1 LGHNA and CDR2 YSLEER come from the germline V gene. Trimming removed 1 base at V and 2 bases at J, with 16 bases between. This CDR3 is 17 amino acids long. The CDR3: CASSQGSTCGITDTQYF. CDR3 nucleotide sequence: TGCGCCAGCAGCCAAGGTAGTACTTGCGGGATCACAGATACGCAGTATTTT.

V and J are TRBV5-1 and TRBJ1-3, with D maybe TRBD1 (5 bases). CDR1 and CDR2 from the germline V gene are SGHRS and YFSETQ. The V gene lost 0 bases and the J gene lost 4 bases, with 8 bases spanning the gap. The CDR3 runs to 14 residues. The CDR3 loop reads CASSLEGEGNTIYF. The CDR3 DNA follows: TGCGCCAGCAGCTTGGAAGGGGAAGGAAACACCATATATTTT.

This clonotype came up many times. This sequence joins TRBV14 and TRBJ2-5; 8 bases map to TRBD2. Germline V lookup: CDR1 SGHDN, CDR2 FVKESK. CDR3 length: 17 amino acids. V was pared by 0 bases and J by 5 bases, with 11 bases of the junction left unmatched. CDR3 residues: CASSQDPSGSARETQYF. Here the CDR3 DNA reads TGTGCCAGCAGCCAAGATCCGAGCGGGAGTGCCAGGGAGACCCAGTACTTC.

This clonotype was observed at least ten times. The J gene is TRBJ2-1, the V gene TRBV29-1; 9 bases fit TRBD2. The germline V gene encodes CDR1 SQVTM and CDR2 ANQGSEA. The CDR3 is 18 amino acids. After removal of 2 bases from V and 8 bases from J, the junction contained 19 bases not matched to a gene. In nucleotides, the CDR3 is TGCAGCGTTGAATGGCAGGGCGTCGGGACTAGCCCCGGCGATGAGCAGTTCTTC. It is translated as CSVEWQGVGTSPGDEQFF.

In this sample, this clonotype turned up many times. The CDR3 sequence: CASIVDGWVQYF. The CDR3 nucleotides read TGCGCCAGCATAGTTGACGGTTGGGTGCAGTACTTC. The chain is built from TRBV5-1 and TRBJ2-7; D is uncertain. The germline V gene has CDR1 SGHRS and CDR2 YFSETQ. The CDR3 loop spans 12 amino acids. V dropped 6 bases and J dropped 9 bases, with 16 bases sitting between them.

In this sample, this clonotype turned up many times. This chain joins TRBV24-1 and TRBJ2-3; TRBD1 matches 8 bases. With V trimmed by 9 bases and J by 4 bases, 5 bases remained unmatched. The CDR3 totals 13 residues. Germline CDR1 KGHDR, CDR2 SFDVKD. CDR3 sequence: CATDAGQADTQYF. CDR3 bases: TGTGCCACCGACGCGGGACAGGCAGATACGCAGTATTTT.

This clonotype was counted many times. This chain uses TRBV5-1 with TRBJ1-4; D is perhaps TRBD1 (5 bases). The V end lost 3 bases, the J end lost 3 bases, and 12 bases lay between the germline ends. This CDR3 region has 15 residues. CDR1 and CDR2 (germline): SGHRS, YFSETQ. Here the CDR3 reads CASSSQGAANEKLFF. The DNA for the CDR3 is TGCGCCAGCAGCTCCCAAGGGGCGGCTAATGAAAAACTGTTTTTT.

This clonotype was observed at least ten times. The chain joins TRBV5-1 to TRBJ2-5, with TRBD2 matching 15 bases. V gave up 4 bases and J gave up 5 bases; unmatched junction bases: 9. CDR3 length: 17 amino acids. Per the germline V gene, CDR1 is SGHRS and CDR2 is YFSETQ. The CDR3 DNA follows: TGCGCCAGCAGCCTAGGGACTAGCGGGAGGCCGTCGGAGACCCAGTACTTC. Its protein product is CASSLGTSGRPSETQYF.

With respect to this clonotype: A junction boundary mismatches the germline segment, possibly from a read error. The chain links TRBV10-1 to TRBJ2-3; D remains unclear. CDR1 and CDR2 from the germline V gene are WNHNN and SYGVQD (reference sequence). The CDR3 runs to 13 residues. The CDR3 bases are TGCGCCAGCAGTGGAGAATGGTCAGATACGCAGGACTTT. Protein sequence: CASSGEWSDTQDF.

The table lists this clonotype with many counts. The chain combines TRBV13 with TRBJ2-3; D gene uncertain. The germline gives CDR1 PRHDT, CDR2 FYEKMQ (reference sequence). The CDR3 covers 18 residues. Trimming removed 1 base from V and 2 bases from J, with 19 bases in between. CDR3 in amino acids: CASSLDVGPIQDTDTQYF. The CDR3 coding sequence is TGTGCCAGCAGCTTAGATGTCGGACCCATTCAGGACACAGATACGCAGTATTTT.

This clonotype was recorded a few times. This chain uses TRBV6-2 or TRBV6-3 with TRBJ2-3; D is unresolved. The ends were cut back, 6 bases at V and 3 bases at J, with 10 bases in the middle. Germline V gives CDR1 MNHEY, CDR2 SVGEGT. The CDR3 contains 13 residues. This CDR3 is CASSETLTDTQYF. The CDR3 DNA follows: TGTGCCAGCAGCGAAACCTTAACAGATACGCAGTATTTT.

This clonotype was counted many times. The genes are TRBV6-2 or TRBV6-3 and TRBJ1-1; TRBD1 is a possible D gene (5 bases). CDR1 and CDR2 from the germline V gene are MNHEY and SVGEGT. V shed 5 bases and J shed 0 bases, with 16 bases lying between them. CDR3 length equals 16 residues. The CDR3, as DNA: TGTGCCAGCAGTCCTTACTCGGGACGGATGAACACTGAAGCTTTCTTT. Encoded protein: CASSPYSGRMNTEAFF.

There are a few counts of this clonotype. This chain's CDR3 is CSVGTGGQETQYF. The DNA for the CDR3 is TGCAGCGTTGGAACAGGGGGTCAAGAGACCCAGTACTTC. The gene calls are TRBV29-1 and TRBJ2-5; 8 bases are shared with TRBD1. V was clipped by 4 bases and J by 2 bases; unmatched bases: 3. Germline CDR1 SQVTM, CDR2 ANQGSEA. The CDR3 has 13 amino acids. Using reference TRBV29-1 and TRBJ2-5 for the parts outside the CDR3, the full variable domain is SAVISQKPSRDICQRGTSLTIQCQVDSQVTMMFWYRQQPGQSLTLIATANQGSEATYESGFVIDKFPISRPNLTFSTLTVSNMSPEDSSIYLCSVGTGGQETQYFGPGTRLLVL.

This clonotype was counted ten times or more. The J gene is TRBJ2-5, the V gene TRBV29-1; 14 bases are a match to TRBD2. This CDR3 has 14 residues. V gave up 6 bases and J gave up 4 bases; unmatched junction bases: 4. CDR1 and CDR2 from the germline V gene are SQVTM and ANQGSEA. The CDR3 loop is CSVAGLAGVETQYF. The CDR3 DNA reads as TGCAGCGTAGCGGGACTAGCGGGAGTAGAGACCCAGTACTTC.

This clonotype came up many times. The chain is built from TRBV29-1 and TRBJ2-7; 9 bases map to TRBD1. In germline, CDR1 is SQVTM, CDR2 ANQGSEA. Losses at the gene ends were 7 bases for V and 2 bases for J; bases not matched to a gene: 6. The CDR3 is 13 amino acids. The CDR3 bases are TGCAGCGCAGGAACAGGGGGCGCCTACGAGCAGTACTTC. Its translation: CSAGTGGAYEQYF.

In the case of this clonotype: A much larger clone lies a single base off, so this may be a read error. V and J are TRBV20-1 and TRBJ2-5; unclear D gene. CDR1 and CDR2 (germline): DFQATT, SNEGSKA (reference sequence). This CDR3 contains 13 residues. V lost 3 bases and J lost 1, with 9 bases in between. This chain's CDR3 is CSASDSLQETQYF. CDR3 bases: TGCAGTGCTAGTGACTCGCTCCAAGAGACCCAGTACTTC.

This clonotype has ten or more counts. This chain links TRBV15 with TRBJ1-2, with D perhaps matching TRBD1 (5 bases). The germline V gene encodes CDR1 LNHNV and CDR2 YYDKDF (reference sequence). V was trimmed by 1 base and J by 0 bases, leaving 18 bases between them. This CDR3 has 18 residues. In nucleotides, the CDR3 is TGTGCCACCAGCAGAGTTGGACCGGGACGGATAGCTAACTATGGCTACACCTTC. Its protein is CATSRVGPGRIANYGYTF.

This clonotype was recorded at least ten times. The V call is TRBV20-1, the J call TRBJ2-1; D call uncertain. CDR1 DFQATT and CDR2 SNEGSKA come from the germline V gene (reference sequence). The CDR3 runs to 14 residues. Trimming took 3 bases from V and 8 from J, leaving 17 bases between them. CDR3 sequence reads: CSASNLTPQDEQFF. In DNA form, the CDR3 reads TGCAGTGCTAGTAACCTAACCCCCCAGGATGAGCAGTTCTTC.

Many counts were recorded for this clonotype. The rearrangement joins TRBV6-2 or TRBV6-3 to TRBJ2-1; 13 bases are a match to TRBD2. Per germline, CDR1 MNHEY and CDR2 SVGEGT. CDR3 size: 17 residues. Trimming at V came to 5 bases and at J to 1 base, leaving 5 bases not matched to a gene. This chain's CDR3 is CASSPWTSGGSYNEQFF. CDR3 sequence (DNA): TGTGCCAGCAGTCCCTGGACTAGCGGGGGTTCCTACAATGAGCAGTTCTTC.

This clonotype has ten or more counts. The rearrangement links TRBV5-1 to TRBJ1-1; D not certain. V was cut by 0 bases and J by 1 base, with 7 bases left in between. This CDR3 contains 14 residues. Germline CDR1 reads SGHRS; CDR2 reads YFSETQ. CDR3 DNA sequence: TGCGCCAGCAGCTTGGGCAGCTGGAACACTGAAGCTTTCTTT. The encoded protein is CASSLGSWNTEAFF.

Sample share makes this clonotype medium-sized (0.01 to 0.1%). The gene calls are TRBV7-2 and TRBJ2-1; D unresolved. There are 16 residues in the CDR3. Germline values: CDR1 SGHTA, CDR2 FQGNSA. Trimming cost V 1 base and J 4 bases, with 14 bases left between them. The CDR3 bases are TGTGCCAGCAGCTTAGAACTCGTCTTGAGTTACAATGAGCAGTTCTTC. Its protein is CASSLELVLSYNEQFF. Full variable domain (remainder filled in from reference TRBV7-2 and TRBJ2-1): GAGVSQSPSNKVTEKGKDVELRCDPISGHTALYWYRQSLGQGLEFLIYFQGNSAPDKSGLPSDRFSAERTGGSVSTLTIQRTQQEDSAVYLCASSLELVLSYNEQFFGPGTRLTVL.

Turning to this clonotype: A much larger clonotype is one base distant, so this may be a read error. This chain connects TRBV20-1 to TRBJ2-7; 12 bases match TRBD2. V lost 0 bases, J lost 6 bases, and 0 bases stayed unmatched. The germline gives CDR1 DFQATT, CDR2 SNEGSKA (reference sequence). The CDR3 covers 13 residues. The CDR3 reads CSARETSGGEQYF. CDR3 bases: TGCAGTGCTAGAGAGACTAGCGGGGGCGAGCAGTACTTC.

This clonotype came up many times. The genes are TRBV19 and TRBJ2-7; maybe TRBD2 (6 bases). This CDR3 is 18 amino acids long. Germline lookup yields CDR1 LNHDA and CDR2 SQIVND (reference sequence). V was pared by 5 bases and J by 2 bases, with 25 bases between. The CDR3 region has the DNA TGTGCCAGTAGTCCCCTGATTACGTTGGGACTCACCGCCTACGAGCAGTACTTC. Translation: CASSPLITLGLTAYEQYF.